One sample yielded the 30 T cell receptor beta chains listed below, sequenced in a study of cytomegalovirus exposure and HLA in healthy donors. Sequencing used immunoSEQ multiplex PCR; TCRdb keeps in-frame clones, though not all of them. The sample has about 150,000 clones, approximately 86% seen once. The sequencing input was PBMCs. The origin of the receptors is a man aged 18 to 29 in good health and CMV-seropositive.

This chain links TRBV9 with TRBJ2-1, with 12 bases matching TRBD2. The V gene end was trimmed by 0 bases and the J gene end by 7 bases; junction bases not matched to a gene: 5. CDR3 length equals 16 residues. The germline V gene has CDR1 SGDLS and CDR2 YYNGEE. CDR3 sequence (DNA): TGTGCCAGCAGCGTAGAGCTAGCGGGAGGGGGAAATGAGCAGTTCTTC. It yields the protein CASSVELAGGGNEQFF.

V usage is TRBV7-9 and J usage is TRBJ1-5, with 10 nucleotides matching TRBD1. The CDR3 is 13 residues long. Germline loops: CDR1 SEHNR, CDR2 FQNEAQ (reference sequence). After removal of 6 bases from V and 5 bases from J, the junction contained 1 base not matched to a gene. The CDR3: CASRGTGDQPQHF. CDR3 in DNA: TGTGCCAGCAGAGGGACAGGGGATCAGCCCCAGCATTTT. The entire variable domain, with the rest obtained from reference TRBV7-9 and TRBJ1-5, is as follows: DTGVSQNPRHKITKRGQNVTFRCDPISEHNRLYWYRQTLGQGPEFLTYFQNEAQLEKSRLLSDRFSAERPKGSFSTLEIQRTEQGDSAMYLCASRGTGDQPQHFGDGTRLSIL.

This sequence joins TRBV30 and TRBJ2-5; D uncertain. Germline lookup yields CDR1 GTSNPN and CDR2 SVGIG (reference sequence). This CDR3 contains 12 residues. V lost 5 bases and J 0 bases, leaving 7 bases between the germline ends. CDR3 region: CAWARYQETQYF. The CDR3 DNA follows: TGTGCCTGGGCCCGGTACCAAGAGACCCAGTACTTC.

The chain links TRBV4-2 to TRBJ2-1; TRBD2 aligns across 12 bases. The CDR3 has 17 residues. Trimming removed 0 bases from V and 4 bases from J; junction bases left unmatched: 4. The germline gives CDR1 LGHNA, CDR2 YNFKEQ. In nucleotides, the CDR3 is TGTGCCAGCAGCCAAGATTGGACTAGCGGGATTTACAATGAGCAGTTCTTC. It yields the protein CASSQDWTSGIYNEQFF.

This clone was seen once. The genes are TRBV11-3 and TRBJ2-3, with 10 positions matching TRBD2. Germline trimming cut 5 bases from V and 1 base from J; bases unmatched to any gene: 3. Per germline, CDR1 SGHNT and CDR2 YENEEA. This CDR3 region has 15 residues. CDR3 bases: TGTGCCAGCAGCCCTGGACTAGCGGGCACAGATACGCAGTATTTT. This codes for CASSPGLAGTDTQYF.

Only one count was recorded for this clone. The CDR3 bases are TGTGCCAGCAGTTCGGACCGGGGAAGCAATCAGCCCCAGCATTTT. It yields the protein CASSSDRGSNQPQHF. This rearrangement joins TRBV6-5 to TRBJ1-5; D uncertain. The germline V gene has CDR1 MNHEY and CDR2 SVGAGI. V shed 4 bases and J shed 1 base, with 11 bases lying between them. This CDR3 spans 15 amino acids.

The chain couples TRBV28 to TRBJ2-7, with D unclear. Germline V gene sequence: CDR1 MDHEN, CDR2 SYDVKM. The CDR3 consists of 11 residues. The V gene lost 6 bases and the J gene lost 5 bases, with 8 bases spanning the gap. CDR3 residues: CASSRIHEQYF. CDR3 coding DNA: TGTGCCAGCAGCCGTATCCACGAGCAGTACTTC. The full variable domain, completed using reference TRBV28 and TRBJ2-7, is DVKVTQSSRYLVKRTGEKVFLECVQDMDHENMFWYRQDPGLGLRLIYFSYDVKMKEKGDIPEGYSVSREKKERFSLILESASTNQTSMYLCASSRIHEQYFGPGTRLTVT.

The CDR3 sequence: CASGDREAYGYTF. CDR3 DNA: TGTGCCAGCGGGGACAGGGAAGCCTATGGCTACACCTTC. This rearrangement joins TRBV27 to TRBJ1-2; 9 bases match TRBD1. CDR3 size: 13 residues. V shed 8 bases, J shed 4 bases, and the junction held 5 bases outside the gene matches. CDR1 is MNHEY, CDR2 SMNVEV, per germline (reference sequence).

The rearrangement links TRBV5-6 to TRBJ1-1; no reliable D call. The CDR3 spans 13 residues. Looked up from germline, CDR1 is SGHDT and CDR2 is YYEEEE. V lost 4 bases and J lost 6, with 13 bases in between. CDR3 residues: CASSRGSGAEAFF. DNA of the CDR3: TGTGCCAGCAGCCGAGGGAGTGGCGCTGAAGCTTTCTTT. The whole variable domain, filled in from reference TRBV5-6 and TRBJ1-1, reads DAGVTQSPTHLIKTRGQQVTLRCSPKSGHDTVSWYQQALGQGPQFIFQYYEEEERQRGNFPDRFSGHQFPNYSSELNVNALLLGDSALYLCASSRGSGAEAFFGQGTRLTVV.

CDR3 coding DNA: TGTGCCAGTAGTATTCGGGAGACCACTGAAGCTTTCTTT. Encoded protein: CASSIRETTEAFF. The chain carries TRBV19 and TRBJ1-1; the D is unclear. Germline-derived CDR1 and CDR2 are LNHDA and SQIVND (reference sequence). This CDR3 is 13 amino acids long. Trimming removed 3 bases from V and 4 bases from J, with 9 bases in between.

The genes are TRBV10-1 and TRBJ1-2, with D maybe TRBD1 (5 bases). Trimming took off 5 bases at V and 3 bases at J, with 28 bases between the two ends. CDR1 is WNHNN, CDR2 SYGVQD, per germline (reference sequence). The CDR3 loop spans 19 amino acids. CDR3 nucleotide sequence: TGCGCCAGCAGTCAGGTTAGGCGGCAGGGCCTTGACTTTGACTATGGCTACACCTTC. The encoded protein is CASSQVRRQGLDFDYGYTF.

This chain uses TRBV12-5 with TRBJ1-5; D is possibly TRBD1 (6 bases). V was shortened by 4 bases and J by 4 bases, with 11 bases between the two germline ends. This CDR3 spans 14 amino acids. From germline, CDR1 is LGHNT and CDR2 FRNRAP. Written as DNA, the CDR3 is TGTGCTAGTGGTTCTGGACAGTCAAATCAGCCCCAGCATTTT. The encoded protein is CASGSGQSNQPQHF.

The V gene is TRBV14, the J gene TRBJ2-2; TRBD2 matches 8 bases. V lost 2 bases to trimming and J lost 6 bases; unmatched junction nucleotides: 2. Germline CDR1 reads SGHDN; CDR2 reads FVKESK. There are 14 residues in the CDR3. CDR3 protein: CASSQSGSPGELFF. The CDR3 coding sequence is TGTGCCAGCAGCCAAAGCGGGAGCCCCGGGGAGCTGTTTTTT.

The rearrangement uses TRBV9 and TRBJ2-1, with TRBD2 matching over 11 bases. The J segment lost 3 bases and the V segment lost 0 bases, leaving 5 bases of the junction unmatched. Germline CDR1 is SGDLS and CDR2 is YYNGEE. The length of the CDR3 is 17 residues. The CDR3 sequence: CASSVGVAGGGYNEQFF. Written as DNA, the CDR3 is TGTGCCAGCAGCGTAGGAGTAGCGGGAGGGGGCTACAATGAGCAGTTCTTC.

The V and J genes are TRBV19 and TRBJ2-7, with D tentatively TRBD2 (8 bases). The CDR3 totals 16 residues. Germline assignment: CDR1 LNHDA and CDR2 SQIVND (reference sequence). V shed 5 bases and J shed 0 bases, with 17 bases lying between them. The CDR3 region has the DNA TGTGCCAGTAGTCCCGGGAGGGGGCCTAACTCCTACGAGCAGTACTTC. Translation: CASSPGRGPNSYEQYF.

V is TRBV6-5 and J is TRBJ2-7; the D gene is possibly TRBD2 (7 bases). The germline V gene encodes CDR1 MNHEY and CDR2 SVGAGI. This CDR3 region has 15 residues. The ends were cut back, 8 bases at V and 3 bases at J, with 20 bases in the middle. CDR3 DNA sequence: TGTGCCAGCCGCCCCGGGGGCGGGGGCTACTACGAGCAGTACTTC. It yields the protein CASRPGGGGYYEQYF.

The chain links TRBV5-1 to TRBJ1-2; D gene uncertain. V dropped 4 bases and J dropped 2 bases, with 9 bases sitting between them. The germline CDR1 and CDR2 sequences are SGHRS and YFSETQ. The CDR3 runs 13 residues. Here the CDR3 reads CASSPTTNYGYTF. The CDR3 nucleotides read TGCGCCAGCAGCCCTACGACAAACTATGGCTACACCTTC. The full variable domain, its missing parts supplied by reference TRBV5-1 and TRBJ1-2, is KAGVTQTPRYLIKTRGQQVTLSCSPISGHRSVSWYQQTPGQGLQFLFEYFSETQRNKGNFPGRFSGRQFSNSRSEMNVSTLELGDSALYLCASSPTTNYGYTFGSGTRLTVV.

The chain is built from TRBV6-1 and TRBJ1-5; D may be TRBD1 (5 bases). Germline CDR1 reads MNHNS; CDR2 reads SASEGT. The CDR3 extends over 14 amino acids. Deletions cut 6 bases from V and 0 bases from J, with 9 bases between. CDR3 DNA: TGTGCCAGCAGGTCAGGGTATAGCAATCAGCCCCAGCATTTT. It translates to CASRSGYSNQPQHF.

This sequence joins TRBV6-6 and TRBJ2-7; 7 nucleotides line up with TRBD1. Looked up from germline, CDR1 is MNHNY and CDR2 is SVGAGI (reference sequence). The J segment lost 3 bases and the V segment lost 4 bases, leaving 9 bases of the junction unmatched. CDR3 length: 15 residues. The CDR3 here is CASSSPDRARYEQYF. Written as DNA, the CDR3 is TGTGCCAGCAGTTCCCCCGACAGGGCACGCTACGAGCAGTACTTC.

This CDR3 is CAISSEGLAGAGELFF. The CDR3, as DNA: TGTGCCATCAGCAGCGAAGGACTAGCGGGAGCCGGGGAGCTGTTTTTT. V gene TRBV10-3 combines with J gene TRBJ2-2; 13 bases agree with TRBD2. This CDR3 has 16 amino acids. J was trimmed by 6 bases and V by 6 bases; bases with no gene match: 7. CDR1 and CDR2 (germline): ENHRY, SYGVKD.

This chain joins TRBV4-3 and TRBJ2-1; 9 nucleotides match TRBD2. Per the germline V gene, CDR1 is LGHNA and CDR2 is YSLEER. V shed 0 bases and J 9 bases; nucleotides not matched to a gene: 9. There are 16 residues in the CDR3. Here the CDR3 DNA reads TGCGCCAGCAGCCAAGAGTATGCGGGAGGGATGTCTGAGCAGTTCTTC. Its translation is CASSQEYAGGMSEQFF.

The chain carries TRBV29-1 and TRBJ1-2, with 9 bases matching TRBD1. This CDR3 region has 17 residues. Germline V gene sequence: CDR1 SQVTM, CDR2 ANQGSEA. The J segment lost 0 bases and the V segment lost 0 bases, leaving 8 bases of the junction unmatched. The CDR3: CSVEDGDRAIPNYGYTF. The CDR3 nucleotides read TGCAGCGTTGAAGATGGGGACAGGGCCATCCCTAACTATGGCTACACCTTC.

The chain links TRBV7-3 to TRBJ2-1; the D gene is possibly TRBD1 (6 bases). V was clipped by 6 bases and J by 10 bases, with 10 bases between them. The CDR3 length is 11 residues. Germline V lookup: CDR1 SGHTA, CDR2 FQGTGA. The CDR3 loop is CASSSDREQFF. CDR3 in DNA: TGTGCCAGCAGTTCCGACAGGGAGCAGTTCTTC.

The CDR3 nucleotides read TGTGCCAGCTCACCACGGGACAGGAGCTCTGGAAACACCATATATTTT. Protein product: CASSPRDRSSGNTIYF. The chain carries TRBV18 and TRBJ1-3, with 8 positions matching TRBD1. Unmatched junction bases numbered 2, after V lost 1 base and J lost 0 bases. CDR1 is KGHSH, CDR2 LQKENI, per germline. CDR3 length: 16 amino acids.

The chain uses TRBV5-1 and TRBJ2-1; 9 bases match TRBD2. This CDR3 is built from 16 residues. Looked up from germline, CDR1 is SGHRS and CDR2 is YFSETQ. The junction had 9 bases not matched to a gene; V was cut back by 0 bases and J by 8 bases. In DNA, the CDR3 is TGCGCCAGCAGCTTGGAAGCAGCGGGGGGCAGAGATGAGCAGTTCTTC. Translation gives CASSLEAAGGRDEQFF.

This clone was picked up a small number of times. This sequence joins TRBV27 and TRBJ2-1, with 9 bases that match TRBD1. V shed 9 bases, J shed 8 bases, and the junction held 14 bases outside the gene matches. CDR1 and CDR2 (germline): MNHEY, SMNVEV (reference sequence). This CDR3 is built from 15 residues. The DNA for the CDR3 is TGTGCCAGTTCCGGACGGGACAGGGCTAGCGATGAGCAGTTCTTC. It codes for CASSGRDRASDEQFF.

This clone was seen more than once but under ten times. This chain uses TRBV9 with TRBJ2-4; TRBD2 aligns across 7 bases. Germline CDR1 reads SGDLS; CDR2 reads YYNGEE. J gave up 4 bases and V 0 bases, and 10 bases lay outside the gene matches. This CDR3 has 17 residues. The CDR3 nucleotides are TGTGCCAGCAGCGTAGGGAGGGAGGGAATGGGGAAAAACATTCAGTACTTC. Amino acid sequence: CASSVGREGMGKNIQYF.

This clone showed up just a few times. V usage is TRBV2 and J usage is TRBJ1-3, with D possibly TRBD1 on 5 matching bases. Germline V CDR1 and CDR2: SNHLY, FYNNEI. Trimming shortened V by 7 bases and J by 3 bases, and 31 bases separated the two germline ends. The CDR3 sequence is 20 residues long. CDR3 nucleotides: TGTGCCAGCACCTCCACCCCCCAGGGTTTGGATCACCGGTTTGGAAACACCATATATTTT. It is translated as CASTSTPQGLDHRFGNTIYF.

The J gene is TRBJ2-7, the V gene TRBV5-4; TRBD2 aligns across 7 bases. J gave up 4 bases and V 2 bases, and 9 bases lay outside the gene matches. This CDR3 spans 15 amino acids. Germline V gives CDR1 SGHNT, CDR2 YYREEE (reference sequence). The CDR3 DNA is TGTGCCAGCAGCTTAAGCGGGGAGGGAAGATACGAGCAGTACTTC. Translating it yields CASSLSGEGRYEQYF.

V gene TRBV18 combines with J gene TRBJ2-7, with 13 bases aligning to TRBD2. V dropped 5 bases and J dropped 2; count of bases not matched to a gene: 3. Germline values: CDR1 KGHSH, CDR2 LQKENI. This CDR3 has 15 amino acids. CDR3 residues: CASSAGTSGAYEQYF. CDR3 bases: TGTGCCAGCTCAGCCGGGACTAGCGGGGCCTACGAGCAGTACTTC.